This record concerns one T cell receptor (beta chain) sequence. This sample was included in a study of blood T cell repertoires in COVID-19. Across the whole study: Samples taken during acute and convalescent COVID-19 were collected in the United States, Italy and Spain. T cells, B-cell-depleted T cells, or PBMCs provided the cDNA or gDNA that served as material.

Germline CDR1 reads SGHDT; CDR2 reads YYEEEE. The trim removed 5 bases at V and 5 bases at J, leaving 8 bases unmatched. The CDR3 extends over 15 amino acids. The authors' processing: From reference gene primer amplification, estimates of nucleated cell counts were derived. The protocol was immunoSEQ multiplex PCR, while the TCRdb copy is restricted to in-frame clones and leaves out a portion. That table furnishes V, J and clone size, whereas the DNA furnished D and trimming. In the table there are over 400,000 clones, over 75% of which are singletons. The sequence derives from a human donor in a cohort sampled during active COVID-19. The J gene is TRBJ1-4, the V gene TRBV5-6, with 8 bases identical to TRBD1. Sequences were obtained from peripheral blood. The CDR3 DNA reads as TGTGCCAGCAGACTGGAGACAGGGGCGAATGAAAAACTGTTTTTT. This encodes CASRLETGANEKLFF.